Listed here are 21 T cell receptor beta chains from one sample, sequenced in a study of blood T cell repertoires in COVID-19 (dated by TCRdb to 2020 to 2022). The method behind the library was the immunoSEQ multiplex PCR assay. Drawn from immuneACCESS, this table holds only the in-frame rearrangements with V and J called that TCRdb kept. Clones are partly lost; checked studies trace under half to an unresolved V gene and leave the rest unexplained. In all, the sample holds tens of thousands of clones, and around four fifths of those were seen once. The ten largest make up approximately 14% of the sample. The sample taken for sequencing was peripheral blood. The receptors originated from a human donor with acute or convalescent COVID-19. The donor label of this sample is uncertain.

The chain uses TRBV7-2 and TRBJ2-1, with 9 bases lining up with TRBD2. Germline V gene lookup returns CDR1 SGHTA and CDR2 FQGNSA. CDR3 size: 15 residues. The junction had 7 bases not matched to a gene; V was cut back by 2 bases and J by 8 bases. The CDR3 spells CASSLRAGGNYEQFF. For the CDR3, the DNA is TGTGCCAGCAGCTTACGCGCGGGAGGGAATTATGAGCAGTTCTTC. The complete variable domain, with remaining parts taken from reference TRBV7-2 and TRBJ2-1, reads GAGVSQSPSNKVTEKGKDVELRCDPISGHTALYWYRQSLGQGLEFLIYFQGNSAPDKSGLPSDRFSAERTGGSVSTLTIQRTQQEDSAVYLCASSLRAGGNYEQFFGPGTRLTVL.

This rearrangement joins TRBV12-3 or TRBV12-4 to TRBJ1-2; D is ambiguous. V was trimmed by 0 bases and J by 8 bases, leaving 10 bases between them. This CDR3 comprises 13 residues. The CDR3 bases are TGTGCCAGCAGTTTAGCCGGGGTGGGCGGCTACACCTTC. This encodes CASSLAGVGGYTF.

This clone was counted a few times. The J gene is TRBJ2-7, the V gene TRBV27; D not resolved. Deletions cut 5 bases from V and 3 bases from J, with 8 bases between. There are 12 residues in the CDR3. Germline loops: CDR1 MNHEY, CDR2 SMNVEV (reference sequence). In nucleotides, the CDR3 is TGTGCCAGCAGTACTAACTACTACGAGCAGTACTTC. This gives the protein CASSTNYYEQYF.

This clone was counted a few times. This rearrangement joins TRBV6-1 to TRBJ2-3; 12 nucleotides agree with TRBD2. Looked up from germline, CDR1 is MNHNS and CDR2 is SASEGT. This CDR3 region has 16 residues. The junction had 6 bases not matched to a gene; V was cut back by 2 bases and J by 6 bases. The CDR3 reads CASSESLAGGPDTQYF. The CDR3 DNA sequence: TGTGCCAGCAGTGAATCACTAGCGGGGGGCCCGGATACGCAGTATTTT.

The J gene is TRBJ1-1, the V gene TRBV6-2 or TRBV6-3; no clear D gene. With 4 bases removed from V and 1 base from J, the gap between germline ends came to 10 bases. Germline V lookup: CDR1 MNHEY, CDR2 SVGEGT. CDR3 length: 14 amino acids. The CDR3 loop reads CASSFSGANTEAFF. In DNA, the CDR3 is TGTGCCAGCAGTTTTTCCGGAGCGAACACTGAAGCTTTCTTT.

This clone was counted once. The chain combines TRBV6-1 with TRBJ2-1, with D perhaps TRBD1 (6 bases). The V end was cut by 3 bases, the J end by 8 bases, with 17 bases between. The CDR3 sequence is 15 residues long. The V gene's germline CDR1 is MNHNS and CDR2 SASEGT. CDR3 sequence: CASSDIGPRGDEQFF. The CDR3, as DNA: TGTGCCAGCAGTGATATCGGCCCCAGGGGCGATGAGCAGTTCTTC.

The J gene is TRBJ2-7, the V gene TRBV30; possible D gene TRBD2, 5 bases. Per germline, CDR1 GTSNPN and CDR2 SVGIG (reference sequence). The CDR3 runs 13 residues. Trimming pared 2 bases from V and 6 bases from J, leaving 14 bases between. CDR3 residues: CAWSKVEASEQYF. The CDR3 nucleotides are TGTGCCTGGAGTAAGGTGGAGGCGTCCGAGCAGTACTTC. The full variable domain, completed using reference TRBV30 and TRBJ2-7, is SQTIHQWPATLVQPVGSPLSLECTVEGTSNPNLYWYRQAAGRGLQLLFYSVGIGQISSEVPQNLSASRPQDRQFILSSKKLLLSDSGFYLCAWSKVEASEQYFGPGTRLTVT.

The chain is built from TRBV11-3 and TRBJ2-7, with D possibly TRBD1 on 5 matching bases. The V gene's germline CDR1 is SGHNT and CDR2 YENEEA. V lost 1 base and J 0 bases, leaving 16 bases between the germline ends. The length of the CDR3 is 17 residues. CDR3 sequence (DNA): TGTGCCAGCAGCTTAGGCCTTGGGCAGGGAAGCTCCTACGAGCAGTACTTC. Its protein is CASSLGLGQGSSYEQYF.

The rearrangement joins TRBV25-1 to TRBJ1-1; weak D call: TRBD1 (5 bases). Trimming pared 6 bases from V and 3 bases from J, leaving 17 bases between. The CDR3 is made up of 15 amino acids. Per germline, CDR1 MGHDK and CDR2 SYGVNS. The CDR3 sequence: CASSPLGTGDTEAFF. The CDR3 coding sequence is TGTGCCAGCAGCCCCCTTGGGACTGGAGACACTGAAGCTTTCTTT.

The gene calls are TRBV11-3 and TRBJ2-5, with a possible D match to TRBD1 (6 bases). The length of the CDR3 is 18 residues. V was trimmed by 1 base and J by 7 bases, leaving 25 bases between them. Germline loops: CDR1 SGHNT, CDR2 YENEEA. The CDR3 region is CASSLGLFEKGDIATQYF. CDR3 sequence (DNA): TGTGCCAGCAGCTTAGGGTTATTCGAGAAGGGGGACATAGCGACCCAGTACTTC.

The chain carries TRBV7-9 and TRBJ1-2; D not resolved. This CDR3 comprises 15 residues. Germline V gene lookup returns CDR1 SEHNR and CDR2 FQNEAQ (reference sequence). Trimming stripped 1 base from V and 4 bases from J, with 13 bases between. The CDR3 DNA is TGTGCCAGCAGCTTAGGTCTGGCAGGTGGCTATGGCTACACCTTC. It translates to CASSLGLAGGYGYTF.

Concerning this clone itself: Compared with germline, one end of the junction differs, possibly owing to a read error. The chain links TRBV6-5 to TRBJ2-3, with D unclear. This CDR3 region has 13 residues. Germline V gene data show CDR1 as MNHEY and CDR2 as SVGAGI. In nucleotides, the CDR3 is TGTGCCAGCAGACCTAGTAGCAAAGATACGCAGTATTTT. This gives the protein CASRPSSKDTQYF.

V gene TRBV7-7 combines with J gene TRBJ2-7, with TRBD2 as a possible D gene (5 bases). CDR1 is SSHAT, CDR2 FNYEAQ, per germline (reference sequence). This CDR3 is built from 15 residues. V was clipped by 1 base and J by 1 base, with 11 bases between them. CDR3 residues: CASSLVPGNSYEQYF. The CDR3 region has the DNA TGTGCCAGCAGCTTAGTTCCCGGGAATTCCTACGAGCAGTACTTC.

The chain combines TRBV7-9 with TRBJ1-2, with TRBD1 identical over 11 bases. Germline values: CDR1 SEHNR, CDR2 FQNEAQ (reference sequence). V lost 4 bases to trimming and J lost 1 base; unmatched junction nucleotides: 2. The CDR3 is made up of 15 amino acids. In DNA, the CDR3 is TGTGCCAGCAGCTCGGGACAGGGGGTTAACTATGGCTACACCTTC. Translation: CASSSGQGVNYGYTF. Drawing the rest from reference TRBV7-9 and TRBJ1-2, the complete variable domain is DTGVSQNPRHKITKRGQNVTFRCDPISEHNRLYWYRQTLGQGPEFLTYFQNEAQLEKSRLLSDRFSAERPKGSFSTLEIQRTEQGDSAMYLCASSSGQGVNYGYTFGSGTRLTVV.

CDR3 coding DNA: TGTGCCAGCAGCCAAGAGGGAGGCGGGAGTTGGAAGACCCAGTACTTC. The encoded protein is CASSQEGGGSWKTQYF. The chain recombines TRBV3-1 (or the pseudogene TRBV3-2) with TRBJ2-5; 7 bases line up with TRBD2. The CDR3 runs 16 residues. After removal of 0 bases from V and 6 bases from J, the junction contained 10 bases not matched to a gene. Germline values: CDR1 LGHDT, CDR2 YNNKEL (reference sequence).

V is TRBV24-1 and J is TRBJ1-2; D might be TRBD1 (6 bases). The CDR3 totals 14 residues. Trimming stripped 4 bases from V and 4 bases from J, with 12 bases between. The germline V gene encodes CDR1 KGHDR and CDR2 SFDVKD. The CDR3 region is CATSDPQGRYGYTF. CDR3 DNA: TGTGCCACCAGTGACCCACAGGGACGCTATGGCTACACCTTC.

The J gene is TRBJ2-1, the V gene TRBV7-8, with 9 bases aligning to TRBD1. Per germline, CDR1 SGHVS and CDR2 FQNEAQ. The CDR3 loop spans 15 amino acids. V trimming: 5 bases; J trimming: 3 bases; junction bases outside the gene matches: 5. As DNA, the CDR3 is TGTGCCAGCAGCCCGGGACAGGGTCGCTACAATGAGCAGTTCTTC. Translating gives CASSPGQGRYNEQFF.

The chain joins TRBV6-5 to TRBJ2-1; TRBD1 is a possible D gene (5 bases). The CDR3 is made up of 15 amino acids. V shed 7 bases and J shed 0 bases, with 13 bases lying between them. Germline V gene lookup returns CDR1 MNHEY and CDR2 SVGAGI. The DNA for the CDR3 is TGTGCCAGCACCCGACAGCCCAACTCCTACAATGAGCAGTTCTTC. Translated: CASTRQPNSYNEQFF.

This clone came up a few times. The chain joins TRBV30 to TRBJ1-2; D not resolved. The germline V gene encodes CDR1 GTSNPN and CDR2 SVGIG (reference sequence). The CDR3 extends over 11 amino acids. Trimming took 0 bases from V and 7 from J, leaving 6 bases between them. CDR3 region: CAWSVSSGYTF. The CDR3 coding sequence is TGTGCCTGGAGTGTATCTTCTGGCTACACCTTC. The whole variable domain, remainder taken from reference TRBV30 and TRBJ1-2, is SQTIHQWPATLVQPVGSPLSLECTVEGTSNPNLYWYRQAAGRGLQLLFYSVGIGQISSEVPQNLSASRPQDRQFILSSKKLLLSDSGFYLCAWSVSSGYTFGSGTRLTVV.

This clone was picked up a small number of times. CDR3 coding DNA: TGTGCCAGCAGCCTCGGCGTAAGGGAGATCCCAGGGGACACTGAAGCTTTCTTT. Protein product: CASSLGVREIPGDTEAFF. The V and J genes are TRBV9 and TRBJ1-1, with D possibly TRBD1 on 6 matching bases. The CDR3 has 18 residues. Germline V gene lookup returns CDR1 SGDLS and CDR2 YYNGEE. The V and J ends lost 4 bases and 3 bases respectively, with 25 bases between them.

The chain is built from TRBV7-3 and TRBJ1-6; D is unresolved. CDR3 length: 13 amino acids. V was trimmed by 4 bases and J by 9 bases, leaving 10 bases between them. Germline-derived CDR1 and CDR2 are SGHTA and FQGTGA. The CDR3 nucleotides are TGTGCCAGCAGCTCAGACGCGGTTTCACCCCTCCACTTT. Its protein is CASSSDAVSPLHF.